This T cell receptor beta chain was found in a study of cytomegalovirus exposure and HLA in healthy donors. The table came from immunoSEQ multiplex PCR; TCRdb's copy has only in-frame clones and leaves some out. The sample lists approximately 180,000 clones; just under 90% were seen once. As to this clone: Its antigen remains unidentified.

Germline V gene lookup returns CDR1 SEHNR and CDR2 FQNEAQ (reference sequence). V was pared by 2 bases and J by 4 bases, with 4 bases of the junction left unmatched. CDR3 length: 15 residues. General observations from the study: Some public TCRs appeared in many individuals, while most sequences were rare. The tendency of first-cohort TCR clusters to co-occur in the 110 or so validation repertoires emerged from a later analysis.

The sequence derives from a woman in her thirties in good health and CMV-seronegative. The rearrangement uses TRBV7-9 and TRBJ2-7, with 11 nucleotides matching TRBD2. Sequenced sample: PBMCs. The CDR3 region is CASSLTSGGPYEQYF. The CDR3 DNA reads TGTGCCAGCAGCTTAACTAGCGGGGGCCCGTACGAGCAGTACTTC.